These 23 T cell receptor beta chains were all obtained from the same sample, sequenced in a study of T-cell reconstitution after alpha-beta-depleted transplantation in children. Study-wide findings and caveats: Reportedly, alpha-beta T cells present about two months post-transplant originated from several hundred expanded clones of graft origin.

These receptors are not linked to any known antigen. Preparation of the TCRbeta library was carried out with unique molecular identifiers. MiXCR was run by TCRdb on the PCR reads, yielding one entry per CDR3 protein. The data contain approximately 32,000 distinct CDR3 sequences, under 7.5% of them singletons. The specimen was peripheral blood, collected 60 days after TCRalphabeta/CD19-depleted stem cell transplant. The receptors were sampled from a child less than two years old who had a stem cell transplant for acute myeloid leukemia, so the T cells may come from the graft donor.

This clonotype was recorded many times. The rearrangement joins TRBV7-6 to TRBJ1-6; tentative D call: TRBD1 (5 bases). This CDR3 spans 16 amino acids. V was shortened by 4 bases and J by 0 bases, with 10 bases between the two germline ends. The V gene's germline CDR1 is SGHVS and CDR2 FNYEAQ. The CDR3, as DNA: TGTGCCAGCAGCTCGTTGGGGGGCTCCTATAATTCACCCCTCCACTTT. This gives the protein CASSSLGGSYNSPLHF.

The chain is built from TRBV11-2 and TRBJ2-7; no reliable D call. Germline CDR1 is SGHAT and CDR2 is FQNNGV. The V end was cut by 3 bases, the J end by 3 bases, with 0 bases between. CDR3 length: 10 amino acids. This chain's CDR3 is CASSFYEQYF. DNA for the CDR3: TGTGCCAGCAGCTTCTACGAGCAGTACTTC. Full variable domain (outside the CDR3, taken from reference TRBV11-2 and TRBJ2-7): EAGVAQSPRYKIIEKRQSVAFWCNPISGHATLYWYQQILGQGPKLLIQFQNNGVVDDSQLPKDRFSAERLKGVDSTLKIQPAKLEDSAVYLCASSFYEQYFGPGTRLTVT.

This clonotype was detected many times. The chain has TRBV7-9 and TRBJ2-3, with 8 bases fitting TRBD2. Germline loops: CDR1 SEHNR, CDR2 FQNEAQ (reference sequence). V lost 1 base, J lost 0 bases, and 0 bases stayed unmatched. This CDR3 contains 15 residues. CDR3 sequence (DNA): TGTGCCAGCAGCTTAGGACTAGCGAGCACAGATACGCAGTATTTT. It codes for CASSLGLASTDTQYF. The full variable domain, rest sourced from reference TRBV7-9 and TRBJ2-3, is DTGVSQNPRHKITKRGQNVTFRCDPISEHNRLYWYRQTLGQGPEFLTYFQNEAQLEKSRLLSDRFSAERPKGSFSTLEIQRTEQGDSAMYLCASSLGLASTDTQYFGPGTRLTVL.

Many counts were recorded for this clonotype. The DNA for the CDR3 is TGCAGTGCTGGGGCCCCCAGGACCGTACCATCCTACAATGAGCAGTTCTTC. Translating gives CSAGAPRTVPSYNEQFF. The chain links TRBV20-1 to TRBJ2-1, with a tentative D call TRBD1 (5 bases). V was trimmed by 5 bases and J by 1 base, leaving 21 bases between them. Germline values: CDR1 DFQATT, CDR2 SNEGSKA (reference sequence). The CDR3 loop spans 17 amino acids.

This chain joins TRBV7-6 and TRBJ2-7; D unclear. V shed 1 base and J shed 0 bases, with 7 bases lying between them. CDR1 and CDR2 (germline): SGHVS, FNYEAQ. The CDR3 is 14 amino acids. The CDR3 sequence is CASSLVPSSYEQYF. The CDR3 DNA is TGTGCCAGCAGCTTAGTGCCGAGCTCCTACGAGCAGTACTTC. Full variable domain (rest looked up from reference TRBV7-6 and TRBJ2-7): GAGVSQSPRYKVTKRGQDVALRCDPISGHVSLYWYRQALGQGPEFLTYFNYEAQQDKSGLPNDRFSAERPEGSISTLTIQRTEQRDSAMYRCASSLVPSSYEQYFGPGTRLTVT.

This clonotype has ten or more counts. The rearrangement uses TRBV9 and TRBJ2-3; D not certain. Germline V gene lookup returns CDR1 SGDLS and CDR2 YYNGEE. CDR3 length: 14 residues. Trimming pared 0 bases from V and 2 bases from J, leaving 7 bases between. The CDR3 protein is CASSVGAVTDTQYF. CDR3 nucleotides: TGTGCCAGCAGCGTAGGGGCGGTCACAGATACGCAGTATTTT.

At least ten counts were recorded for this clonotype. This chain links TRBV10-2 with TRBJ2-3; possibly TRBD2 for D (5 bases). Trimming took off 7 bases at V and 0 bases at J, with 11 bases between the two ends. This CDR3 contains 14 residues. CDR1 is WSHSY and CDR2 is SAAADI in the germline V gene. The CDR3 spells CASTEGSSTDTQYF. CDR3 in DNA: TGCGCCAGCACCGAGGGATCTAGCACAGATACGCAGTATTTT.

This clonotype was detected many times. The V gene is TRBV6-5, the J gene TRBJ1-2, with D unresolved. The germline V gene has CDR1 MNHEY and CDR2 SVGAGI. V was clipped by 6 bases and J by 0 bases, with 11 bases between them. CDR3 length: 14 amino acids. CDR3 DNA sequence: TGTGCCAGCAGCTTGCAAGGGTCTAACTATGGCTACACCTTC. This codes for CASSLQGSNYGYTF.

There are many counts of this clonotype. The chain employs TRBV20-1 and TRBJ2-5; D is perhaps TRBD2 (5 bases). Trimming removed 1 base from V and 5 bases from J, with 11 bases in between. CDR3 size: 13 residues. Germline V gives CDR1 DFQATT, CDR2 SNEGSKA (reference sequence). Here the CDR3 reads CSARAPGGETQYF. In nucleotides, the CDR3 is TGCAGTGCTAGAGCCCCGGGCGGGGAGACCCAGTACTTC.

This clonotype was recorded many times. This chain links TRBV5-1 with TRBJ1-2, with D possibly TRBD1 on 6 matching bases. This CDR3 spans 13 amino acids. V lost 1 base and J lost 8, with 12 bases in between. CDR1 and CDR2 (germline): SGHRS, YFSETQ. The CDR3 DNA reads TGCGCCAGCAGCTTGAGAGGGGGAGAAGGCTACACCTTC. Protein: CASSLRGGEGYTF.

This clonotype turned up a few times. CDR3 DNA sequence: TGTGCCAGCAGCTTAGACAGTTTCCAAGAGACCCAGTACTTC. This sequence encodes CASSLDSFQETQYF. The genes are TRBV7-2 and TRBJ2-5; no definite D call. V was shortened by 1 base and J by 1 base, with 7 bases between the two germline ends. This CDR3 has 14 residues. CDR1 is SGHTA and CDR2 is FQGNSA in the germline V gene.

Many counts were recorded for this clonotype. The V gene is TRBV28, the J gene TRBJ1-1; D is ambiguous. V shed 3 bases and J shed 6 bases, with 14 bases lying between them. Germline CDR1 reads MDHEN; CDR2 reads SYDVKM. The CDR3 loop spans 14 amino acids. In nucleotides, the CDR3 is TGTGCCAGCAGTTTTTATCTCTCCGGGCCTGAAGCTTTCTTT. Translated, it gives CASSFYLSGPEAFF.

This clonotype was observed many times. This sequence joins TRBV7-7 and TRBJ2-7; D ambiguous. Germline V gives CDR1 SSHAT, CDR2 FNYEAQ (reference sequence). Trimming took 3 bases from V and 1 from J, leaving 7 bases between them. The CDR3 runs to 13 residues. DNA of the CDR3: TGTGCCAGCAGCTTTGGGCAATCCTACGAGCAGTACTTC. This translates into CASSFGQSYEQYF.

This clonotype was seen at least ten times. The chain employs TRBV4-3 and TRBJ2-3; TRBD2 matches 12 bases. Germline values: CDR1 LGHNA, CDR2 YSLEER. CDR3 length: 16 amino acids. The junction had 6 bases not matched to a gene; V was cut back by 4 bases and J by 4 bases. The CDR3 protein is CASSLGLAGRADTQYF. Here the CDR3 DNA reads TGCGCCAGCAGCCTCGGACTAGCGGGAAGGGCAGATACGCAGTATTTT.

This clonotype was picked up many times. The chain combines TRBV5-6 with TRBJ2-5, with a tentative D call TRBD1 (5 bases). Germline CDR1 SGHDT, CDR2 YYEEEE. Deletions cut 2 bases from V and 1 base from J, with 12 bases between. CDR3 length: 15 amino acids. The CDR3 nucleotides are TGTGCCAGCAGCTTCGGCGATGACAGCCAAGAGACCCAGTACTTC. It codes for CASSFGDDSQETQYF.

In its sample, this clonotype was seen many times. CDR3 in amino acids: CASRADHSGNTIYF. CDR3 sequence (DNA): TGTGCCAGCAGAGCGGACCACTCTGGAAACACCATATATTTT. The chain joins TRBV12-3 or TRBV12-4 to TRBJ1-3; no clear D. V dropped 6 bases and J dropped 0 bases, with 9 bases sitting between them. CDR3 length equals 14 residues.

V and J are TRBV6-1 and TRBJ2-5, with 8 bases aligning to TRBD2. V was clipped by 6 bases and J by 1 base; unmatched bases: 4. Germline CDR1 reads MNHNS; CDR2 reads SASEGT. This CDR3 region has 14 residues. Written as DNA, the CDR3 is TGTGCCAGCAGCCCCGGGGGGGTCCAAGAGACCCAGTACTTC. As protein: CASSPGGVQETQYF.

Of note for this clonotype: This may arise from a read error, as a much more abundant clone is one base away. This chain uses TRBV18 with TRBJ2-3, with D possibly being TRBD1 or TRBD2 (5 bases each). CDR1 is KGHSH, CDR2 LQKENI, per germline. This CDR3 comprises 15 residues. The CDR3 DNA sequence: TGTGCCAGCTCAAGGAGAGGGGATGTCACAGATAGGCAGTATTTT. It yields the protein CASSRRGDVTDRQYF. Supplemented by reference TRBV18 and TRBJ2-3, the full variable domain reads NAGVMQNPRHLVRRRGQEARLRCSPMKGHSHVYWYRQLPEEGLKFMVYLQKENIIDESGMPKERFSAEFPKEGPSILRIQQVVRGDSAAYFCASSRRGDVTDRQYFGPGTRLTVL.

This clonotype was found many times. The chain joins TRBV6-2 or TRBV6-3 to TRBJ2-7; D may match TRBD1 or TRBD2 (5 bases each). This CDR3 has 14 residues. Germline V gene sequence: CDR1 MNHEY, CDR2 SVGEGT. V lost 5 bases and J 3 bases, leaving 14 bases between the germline ends. The chain's CDR3 is CASSVPGRIYEQYF. The CDR3 DNA follows: TGTGCCAGCAGTGTTCCGGGACGGATCTACGAGCAGTACTTC.

By its share, this clonotype is medium-sized. V usage is TRBV7-9 and J usage is TRBJ2-5, with a possible D match to TRBD1 (5 bases). V shed 3 bases and J shed 1 base, with 18 bases lying between them. The CDR3 consists of 17 residues. Germline assignment: CDR1 SEHNR and CDR2 FQNEAQ (reference sequence). In DNA, the CDR3 is TGTGCCAGCAGCTTTAACAGGTTCGAGCATTTCCAAGAGACCCAGTACTTC. As protein: CASSFNRFEHFQETQYF. The full variable domain, its missing parts supplied by reference TRBV7-9 and TRBJ2-5, is DTGVSQNPRHKITKRGQNVTFRCDPISEHNRLYWYRQTLGQGPEFLTYFQNEAQLEKSRLLSDRFSAERPKGSFSTLEIQRTEQGDSAMYLCASSFNRFEHFQETQYFGPGTRLLVL.

There are many counts of this clonotype. The chain has TRBV27 and TRBJ2-1, with D hard to call. Trimming removed 5 bases from V and 4 bases from J, with 15 bases in between. This CDR3 has 15 amino acids. Germline V gene data show CDR1 as MNHEY and CDR2 as SMNVEV (reference sequence). The CDR3 sequence is CASSPSAGPYNEQFF. In DNA, the CDR3 is TGTGCCAGCAGTCCCTCGGCAGGCCCGTACAATGAGCAGTTCTTC.

This clonotype was seen repeatedly, ten times or more. The chain recombines TRBV5-1 with TRBJ2-1, with 8 bases fitting TRBD2. The CDR3 is 15 residues long. The germline V gene has CDR1 SGHRS and CDR2 YFSETQ. J lost 9 bases, V lost 4 bases, and 12 bases had no gene match. CDR3 DNA sequence: TGCGCCAGCAGCGGACTAGCTAAGGCCTTCGGTGAGCAGTTCTTC. Its protein product is CASSGLAKAFGEQFF.

Ten or more counts support this clonotype. This sequence joins TRBV13 and TRBJ2-3, with unresolved D. The CDR3 runs 12 residues. Germline assignment: CDR1 PRHDT and CDR2 FYEKMQ (reference sequence). Trimming took off 7 bases at V and 1 base at J, with 6 bases between the two ends. The CDR3 loop reads CASTDGTDTQYF. DNA of the CDR3: TGTGCCAGCACCGATGGCACAGATACGCAGTATTTT.